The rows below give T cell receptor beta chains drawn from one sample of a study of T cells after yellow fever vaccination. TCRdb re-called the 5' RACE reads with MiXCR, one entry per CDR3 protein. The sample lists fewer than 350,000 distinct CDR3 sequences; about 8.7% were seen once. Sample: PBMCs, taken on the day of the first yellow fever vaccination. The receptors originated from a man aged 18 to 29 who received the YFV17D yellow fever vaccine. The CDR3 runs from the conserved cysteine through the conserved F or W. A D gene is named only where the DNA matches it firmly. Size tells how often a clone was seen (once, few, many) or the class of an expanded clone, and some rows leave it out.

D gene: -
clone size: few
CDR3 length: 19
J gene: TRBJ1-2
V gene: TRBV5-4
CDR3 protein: CASSLERTASSSANYGYTF
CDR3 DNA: TGTGCCAGCAGCTTGGAAAGGACGGCGTCCTCGTCAGCTAACTATGGCTACACCTTC

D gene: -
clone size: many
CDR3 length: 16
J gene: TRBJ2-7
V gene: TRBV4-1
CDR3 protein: CASSQDDGGSYYEQYF
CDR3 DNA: TGCGCCAGCAGCCAAGATGACGGCGGGTCCTACTACGAGCAGTACTTC

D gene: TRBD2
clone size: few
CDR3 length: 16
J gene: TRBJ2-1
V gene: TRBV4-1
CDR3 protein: CASSQAGRGGYNEQFF
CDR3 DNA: TGCGCCAGCAGCCAAGCGGGGCGGGGGGGCTACAATGAGCAGTTCTTC

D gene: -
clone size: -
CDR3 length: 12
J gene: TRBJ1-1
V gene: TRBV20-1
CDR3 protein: CSALKPASRAFF
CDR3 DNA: TGCAGTGCCTTAAAACCCGCCTCCAGGGCTTTCTTT

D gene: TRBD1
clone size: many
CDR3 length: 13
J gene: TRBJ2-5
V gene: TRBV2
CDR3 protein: CATLRDRQETQYF
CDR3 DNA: TGTGCCACCCTCCGGGACAGACAAGAGACCCAGTACTTC

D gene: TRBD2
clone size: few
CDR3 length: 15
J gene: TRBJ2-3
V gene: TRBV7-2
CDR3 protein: CASSLPGLAADTQYF
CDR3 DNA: TGTGCCAGCAGCTTACCGGGACTAGCGGCAGATACGCAGTATTTT

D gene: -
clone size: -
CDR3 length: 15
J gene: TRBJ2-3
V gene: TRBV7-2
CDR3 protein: CASSNSGTSTDTQYF
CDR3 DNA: TGTGCCAGCAGCAATAGCGGAACTAGCACAGATACGCAGTATTTT

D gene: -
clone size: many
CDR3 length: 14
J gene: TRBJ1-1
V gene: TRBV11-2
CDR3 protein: CASSGRRMNTEAFF
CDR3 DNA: TGTGCCAGCAGCGGGCGGAGAATGAACACTGAAGCTTTCTTT

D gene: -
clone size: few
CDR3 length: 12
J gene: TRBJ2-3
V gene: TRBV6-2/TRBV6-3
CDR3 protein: CASGPGTATQYF
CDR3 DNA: TGTGCCAGCGGTCCAGGGACCGCTACGCAGTATTTT

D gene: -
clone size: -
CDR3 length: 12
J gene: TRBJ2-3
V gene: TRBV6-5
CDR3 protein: CASRGGWDTQYF
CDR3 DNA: TGTGCCAGCAGGGGGGGTTGGGATACGCAGTATTTT

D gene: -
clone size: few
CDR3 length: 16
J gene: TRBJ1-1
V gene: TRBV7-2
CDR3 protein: CASSPQVVGRATEAFF
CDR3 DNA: TGTGCCAGCAGCCCCCAGGTGGTAGGCAGGGCCACTGAAGCTTTCTTT

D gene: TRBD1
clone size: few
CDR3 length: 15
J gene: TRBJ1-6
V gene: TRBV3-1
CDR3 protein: CASSHRTGRNPPLHF
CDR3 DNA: TGTGCCAGCAGCCACCGGACAGGGAGGAACCCACCCCTCCACTTT

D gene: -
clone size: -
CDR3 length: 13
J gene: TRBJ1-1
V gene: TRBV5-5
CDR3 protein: CASSPVEDTEAFF
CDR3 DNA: TGTGCCAGCAGCCCTGTGGAGGACACTGAAGCTTTCTTT

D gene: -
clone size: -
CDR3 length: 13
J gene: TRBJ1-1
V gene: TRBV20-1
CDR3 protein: CSASKGGDTEAFF
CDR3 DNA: TGCAGTGCCTCGAAGGGGGGGGACACTGAAGCTTTCTTT

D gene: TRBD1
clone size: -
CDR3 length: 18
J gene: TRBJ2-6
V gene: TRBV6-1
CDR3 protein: CASNPRQGLPSGANVLTF
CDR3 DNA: TGTGCCAGCAACCCCAGACAGGGCCTACCCTCTGGGGCCAACGTCCTGACTTTC

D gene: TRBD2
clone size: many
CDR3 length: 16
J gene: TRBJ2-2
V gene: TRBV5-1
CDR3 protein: CASSPGAGDNTGELFF
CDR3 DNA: TGCGCCAGCAGCCCCGGGGCGGGGGATAACACCGGGGAGCTGTTTTTT

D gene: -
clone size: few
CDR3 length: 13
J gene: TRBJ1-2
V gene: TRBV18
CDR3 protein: CASSEDRNYGYTF
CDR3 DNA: TGTGCCAGCTCAGAGGACAGAAACTATGGCTACACCTTC

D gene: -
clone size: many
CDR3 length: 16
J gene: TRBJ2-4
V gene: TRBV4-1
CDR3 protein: CASSLRWVEAKNIQYF
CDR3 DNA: TGCGCCAGCAGCCTCCGATGGGTTGAGGCCAAAAACATTCAGTACTTC

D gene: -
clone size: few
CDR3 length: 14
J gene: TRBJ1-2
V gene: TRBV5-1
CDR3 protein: CASSRQGAREGYTF
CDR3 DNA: TGCGCCAGCAGCCGTCAAGGGGCAAGGGAGGGCTACACCTTC

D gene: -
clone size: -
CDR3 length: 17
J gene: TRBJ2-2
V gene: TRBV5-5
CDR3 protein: CASSLRFRGTATGELFF
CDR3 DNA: TGTGCCAGCAGCTTGAGGTTCAGGGGTACCGCCACCGGGGAGCTGTTTTTT

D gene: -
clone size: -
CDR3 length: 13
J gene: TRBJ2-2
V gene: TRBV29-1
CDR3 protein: CSAQGGSNGELFF
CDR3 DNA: TGCAGCGCTCAGGGGGGGTCGAACGGGGAGCTGTTTTTT

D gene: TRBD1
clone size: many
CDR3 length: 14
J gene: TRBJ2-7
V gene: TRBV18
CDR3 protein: CASSPLGQGDEQYF
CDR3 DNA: TGTGCCAGCTCACCATTGGGACAGGGTGACGAGCAGTACTTC

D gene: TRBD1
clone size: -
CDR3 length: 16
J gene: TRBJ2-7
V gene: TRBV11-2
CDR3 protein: CASSLTDGTGPYEQYF
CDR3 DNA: TGTGCCAGCAGCTTAACAGATGGGACAGGCCCCTACGAGCAGTACTTC

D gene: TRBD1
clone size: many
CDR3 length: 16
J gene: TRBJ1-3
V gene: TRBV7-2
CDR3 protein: CASSLIQGGFGNTIYF
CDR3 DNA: TGTGCCAGCAGCTTAATTCAGGGGGGATTTGGAAACACCATATATTTT

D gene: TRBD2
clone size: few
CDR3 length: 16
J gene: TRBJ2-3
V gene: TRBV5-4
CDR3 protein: CASSSHYGGVTDTQYF
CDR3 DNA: TGTGCCAGCAGCTCCCATTACGGGGGGGTGACAGATACGCAGTATTTT

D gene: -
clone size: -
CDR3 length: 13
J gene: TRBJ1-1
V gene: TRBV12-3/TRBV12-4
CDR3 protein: CASRMDILGVAFF
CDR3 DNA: TGTGCCAGCAGGATGGACATCCTCGGGGTAGCTTTCTTT

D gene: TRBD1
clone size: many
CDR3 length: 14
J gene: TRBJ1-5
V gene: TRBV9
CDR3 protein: CASSLTGGNQPQHF
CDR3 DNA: TGTGCCAGCAGCCTCACAGGGGGTAATCAGCCCCAGCATTTT

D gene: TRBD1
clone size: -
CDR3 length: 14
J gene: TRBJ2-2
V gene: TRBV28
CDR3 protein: CASRTGGSTGELFF
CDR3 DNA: TGTGCCAGCAGGACAGGGGGTAGTACCGGGGAGCTGTTTTTT

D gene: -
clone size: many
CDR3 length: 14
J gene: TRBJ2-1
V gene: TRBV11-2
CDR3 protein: CASSEGLQGNEQFF
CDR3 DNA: TGTGCCAGCAGCGAGGGCCTCCAGGGCAACGAGCAGTTCTTC

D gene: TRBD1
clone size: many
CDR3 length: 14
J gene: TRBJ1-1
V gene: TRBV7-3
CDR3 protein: CASSLGTENTEAFF
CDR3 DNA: TGTGCCAGCAGCCTCGGGACAGAGAACACTGAAGCTTTCTTT

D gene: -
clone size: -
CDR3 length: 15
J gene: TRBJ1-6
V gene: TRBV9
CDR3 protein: CASSVGPRVNSPLHF
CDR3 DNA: TGTGCGAGCAGCGTAGGCCCCAGGGTTAATTCACCCCTCCATTTT

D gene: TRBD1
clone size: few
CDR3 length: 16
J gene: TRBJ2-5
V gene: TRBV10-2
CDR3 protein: CASMKVGTGQFGTQYF
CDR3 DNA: TGCGCCAGCATGAAGGTCGGGACAGGGCAGTTCGGGACCCAGTACTTC

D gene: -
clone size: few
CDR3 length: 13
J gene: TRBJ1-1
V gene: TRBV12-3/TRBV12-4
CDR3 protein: CASSSNRNTEAFF
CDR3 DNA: TGTGCCAGCAGTTCGAACCGGAACACTGAAGCTTTCTTT

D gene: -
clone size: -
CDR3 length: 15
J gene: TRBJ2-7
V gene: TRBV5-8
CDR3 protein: CASSLVVWRRGEQYF
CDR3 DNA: TGTGCCAGCAGCCTCGTAGTGTGGAGGCGAGGCGAGCAGTACTTC

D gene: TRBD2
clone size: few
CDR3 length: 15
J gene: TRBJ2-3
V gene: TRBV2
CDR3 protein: CASSEVGLAGDTQYF
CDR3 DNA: TGTGCCAGCAGTGAAGTGGGACTAGCAGGAGATACGCAGTATTTT

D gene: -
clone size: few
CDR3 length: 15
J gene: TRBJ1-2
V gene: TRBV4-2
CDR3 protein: CASSQESGGNYGYTF
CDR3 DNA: TGTGCCAGCAGCCAAGAATCTGGGGGTAACTATGGCTACACCTTC

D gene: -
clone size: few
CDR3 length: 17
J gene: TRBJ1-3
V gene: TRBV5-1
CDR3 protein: CASRFDARGGAGNTIYF
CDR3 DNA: TGCGCCAGCAGATTCGATGCTAGGGGAGGAGCGGGAAACACCATATATTTT

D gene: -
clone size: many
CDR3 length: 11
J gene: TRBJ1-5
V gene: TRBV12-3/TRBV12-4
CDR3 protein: CASSLNQPQHF
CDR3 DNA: TGTGCCAGCAGTTTAAATCAGCCCCAGCATTTT

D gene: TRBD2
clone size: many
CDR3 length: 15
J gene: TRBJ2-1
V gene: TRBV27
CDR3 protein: CASSNSGGSYNEQFF
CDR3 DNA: TGTGCCAGCAGCAATAGCGGGGGATCCTACAATGAGCAGTTCTTC

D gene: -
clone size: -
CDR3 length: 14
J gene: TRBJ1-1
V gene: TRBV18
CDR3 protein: CASSPQDGIDKAFF
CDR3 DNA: TGTGCCAGCTCACCACAAGACGGTATAGACAAGGCTTTCTTT